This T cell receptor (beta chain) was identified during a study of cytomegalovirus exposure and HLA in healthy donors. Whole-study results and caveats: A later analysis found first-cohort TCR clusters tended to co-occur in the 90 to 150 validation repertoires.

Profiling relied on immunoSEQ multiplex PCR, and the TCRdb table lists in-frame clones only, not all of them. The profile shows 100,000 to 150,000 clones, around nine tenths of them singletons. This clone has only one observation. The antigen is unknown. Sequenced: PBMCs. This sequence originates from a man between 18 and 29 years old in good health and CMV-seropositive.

The CDR3 DNA is TGTGCCAGCAGTTTTAACTGGGGGACAGGGGGTGAAAAACTGTTTTTT. This codes for CASSFNWGTGGEKLFF. V and J are TRBV27 and TRBJ1-4; 11 bases match TRBD1. The CDR3 is 16 residues long. CDR1 MNHEY and CDR2 SMNVEV come from the germline V gene (reference sequence). The trim removed 3 bases at V and 7 bases at J, leaving 7 bases unmatched.